The clone carrying this TCR beta chain was seen many times. The data belong to a study of glioma-infiltrating T cells. The CDR3 spans 13 residues. CDR1 and CDR2 from the germline V gene are SGHNT and YYREEE (reference sequence). Germline trimming cut 3 bases from V and 7 bases from J; bases unmatched to any gene: 6. Using RNA template, CDR3s of TCR alpha and beta were amplified with iRepertoire arm-PCR. MiXCR was run by TCRdb on the multiplex PCR reads, yielding one entry per CDR3 protein. Here the sample spans fewer than 250,000 distinct CDR3 sequences, 32% being singletons. This receptor was obtained from a human donor with low-grade glioma or glioblastoma, undergoing nonglioma brain surgery, or in good health (not recorded which). The sequenced sample consisted of glioma tissue, nonneoplastic brain tissue, or PBMCs (not recorded which). The chain joins TRBV5-4 to TRBJ1-1; 7 positions agree with TRBD1. The CDR3 nucleotides are TGTGCCAGCAGCTACCCCGGGGACAGTGAAGCTTTCTTT. Translating it yields CASSYPGDSEAFF.